This T cell receptor beta chain was sequenced for a study of T cells in women clearing cervical HPV infection. This table comes from immunoSEQ multiplex PCR, and its TCRdb copy is limited to in-frame clones, with some not included. Its table records 45,000 to 55,000 clones. On this clone: Coverage ceases 3 residues before the CDR3 finishes, and the germline J gene fills in the end.

The CDR3 totals 14 residues. CDR1 is SGDLS and CDR2 is YYNGEE in the germline V gene. Germline trimming cut 4 bases from V and 4 bases from J; bases unmatched to any gene: 6. HPV was found by MY09/MY11 PCR and dot-blot genotyping. The source material was blood buffy coat. This TCR was sampled from a woman aged 18-70 years with a cervical HPV16 infection that either progressed to CIN3+ or cleared (not recorded which). This chain joins TRBV9 and TRBJ2-3; TRBD1 matches 7 bases. The sequenced CDR3 bases are TGTGCCAGCAGCCCCAAAGGGGGCCCAGATACG. It codes for CASSPKGGPDT. The complete CDR3 reads CASSPKGGPDTQYF.